The 14 T cell receptor beta chains below were found in one sample sequenced in a study of OX40 agonist ivuxolimab in advanced cancers. Sequencing was performed with immunoSEQ multiplex PCR; in TCRdb, only in-frame clones are kept and a portion is missing. This sample carries about 49,000 clones, just under 80% of them seen once, and the ten largest clones take 2% to 3%. Sequences were derived from CD4+ or CD8+ T cells sorted from blood, sampled in a trial of the OX40 agonist ivuxolimab. These receptors all stem from an adult with an advanced solid tumor such as melanoma, head and neck, liver or kidney cancer.

The chain carries TRBV28 and TRBJ2-7, with TRBD1 matching 7 bases. CDR3 length: 15 residues. Trimming at V came to 5 bases and at J to 1 base, leaving 8 bases not matched to a gene. CDR1 and CDR2 (germline): MDHEN, SYDVKM. This CDR3 is CASSIIGGSSYEQYF. The CDR3 nucleotides read TGTGCCAGCAGTATTATAGGGGGCTCGTCCTACGAGCAGTACTTC.

The CDR3 here is CSVQQYYEQYF. Written as DNA, the CDR3 is TGCAGTGTTCAGCAATACTACGAGCAGTACTTC. The V and J genes are TRBV20-1 and TRBJ2-5; no reliable D call. The last part of the DNA fits TRBJ2-7 better; the J call may be wrong. Germline V gene lookup returns CDR1 DFQATT and CDR2 SNEGSKA (reference sequence). The CDR3 is made up of 11 amino acids.

The V call is TRBV10-3, the J call TRBJ1-2; 12 bases fit TRBD1. There are 13 residues in the CDR3. The germline V gene encodes CDR1 ENHRY and CDR2 SYGVKD. Trimming cost V 3 bases and J 13 bases; bases outside gene matches: 6. CDR3 amino acids: CAISEGTGGSLTF. CDR3 DNA: TGTGCCATCAGTGAAGGGACAGGGGGCTCCCTCACCTTC.

The chain links TRBV7-8 to TRBJ1-2, with TRBD1 identical over 8 bases. Per the germline V gene, CDR1 is SGHVS and CDR2 is FQNEAQ. The CDR3 loop spans 15 amino acids. With 5 bases clipped from V and 1 base from J, the junction kept 6 bases outside the gene matches. The CDR3 loop is CASSALTGVNYGYTF. The DNA for the CDR3 is TGTGCCAGCAGCGCCCTGACAGGGGTTAACTATGGCTACACCTTC.

The rearrangement joins TRBV19 to TRBJ1-2, with D perhaps TRBD1 (5 bases). The germline V and J ends were trimmed by 0 bases and 5 bases, with 13 bases remaining between them. Germline V gene sequence: CDR1 LNHDA, CDR2 SQIVND (reference sequence). The CDR3 has 15 amino acids. This chain's CDR3 is CASSIDRRAGYGYTF. CDR3 bases: TGTGCCAGTAGTATAGATCGCCGAGCAGGGTATGGCTACACCTTC.

This clone came up once. The chain joins TRBV20-1 to TRBJ1-2; D is unresolved. Germline V gene lookup returns CDR1 DFQATT and CDR2 SNEGSKA (reference sequence). V shed 0 bases and J shed 4 bases, with 3 bases lying between them. CDR3 length equals 11 residues. CDR3 amino acids: CSARESYGYTF. In DNA, the CDR3 is TGCAGTGCTAGAGAGTCCTATGGCTACACCTTC.

V usage is TRBV30 and J usage is TRBJ2-4; 8 nucleotides line up with TRBD2. The junction had 6 bases not matched to a gene; V was cut back by 2 bases and J by 15 bases. Germline CDR1 is GTSNPN and CDR2 is SVGIG (reference sequence). The CDR3 is made up of 11 amino acids. Here the CDR3 reads CAWSLGRERYF. The CDR3 DNA reads TGTGCCTGGAGTCTCGGGAGGGAGCGGTACTTC.

This sequence joins TRBV12-5 and TRBJ1-6, with D unclear. The CDR3 has 16 residues. Trimming took off 5 bases at V and 10 bases at J, with 21 bases between the two ends. Per the germline V gene, CDR1 is LGHNT and CDR2 is FRNRAP. The DNA of the CDR3 is TGTGCTAGTGGTCCCTCGGTGCCGGGTCCTCGGTCACCCCTCCACTTT. Its translation is CASGPSVPGPRSPLHF. Together with reference TRBV12-5 and TRBJ1-6, the CDR3 gives the full variable domain: DARVTQTPRHKVTEMGQEVTMRCQPILGHNTVFWYRQTMMQGLELLAYFRNRAPLDDSGMPKDRFSAEMPDATLATLKIQPSEPRDSAVYFCASGPSVPGPRSPLHFGNGTRLTVT.

The chain couples TRBV28 to TRBJ1-2; D is undetermined. CDR3 length equals 14 residues. Trimming took 2 bases from V and 1 from J, leaving 8 bases between them. The germline V gene encodes CDR1 MDHEN and CDR2 SYDVKM. CDR3 in amino acids: CASSLRGGNYGYTF. The CDR3 bases are TGTGCCAGCAGTTTACGGGGTGGTAACTATGGCTACACCTTC.

The chain joins TRBV30 to TRBJ1-2, with TRBD1 matching over 7 bases. The CDR3 runs 12 residues. V lost 8 bases to trimming and J lost 2 bases; unmatched junction nucleotides: 5. Looked up from germline, CDR1 is GTSNPN and CDR2 is SVGIG (reference sequence). The CDR3 DNA reads TGTGCCAGACAGGGTCGGAACTATGGCTACACCTTC. As protein: CARQGRNYGYTF.

A remark on this clone: The same CDR3 arises from other DNA sequences in this sample as well. V gene TRBV25-1 combines with J gene TRBJ1-6, with D possibly matching TRBD1 (5 bases). CDR1 is MGHDK, CDR2 SYGVNS, per germline. This CDR3 spans 15 amino acids. V lost 6 bases and J lost 0, with 9 bases in between. CDR3 sequence (DNA): TGTGCCAGCAGGGGGGGGAGCTCCTATAATTCACCCCTCCACTTT. As protein: CASRGGSSYNSPLHF.

This chain links TRBV27 with TRBJ2-7; D call uncertain. From germline, CDR1 is MNHEY and CDR2 SMNVEV (reference sequence). CDR3 length equals 13 residues. The V and J ends lost 5 bases and 4 bases respectively, with 12 bases between them. Here the CDR3 reads CASSDLTRYEQYF. CDR3 nucleotide sequence: TGTGCCAGCAGTGACTTAACAAGATACGAGCAGTACTTC.

There are a few counts of this clone. The rearrangement uses TRBV6-6 and TRBJ1-1, with a weak D call TRBD1 (6 bases). The CDR3 totals 12 residues. With 4 bases removed from V and 10 bases from J, the gap between germline ends came to 13 bases. Germline V gene lookup returns CDR1 MNHNY and CDR2 SVGAGI (reference sequence). CDR3 in DNA: TGTGCCAGCAGTTCCCCTTCGACAGGAGCTTTCTTT. It yields the protein CASSSPSTGAFF.

This clone was observed a single time. The V gene is TRBV6-5, the J gene TRBJ1-5, with D possibly being TRBD1 (6 bases). Germline CDR1 and CDR2: MNHEY and SVGAGI. Trimming removed 3 bases at V and 4 bases at J, with 13 bases between. The length of the CDR3 is 15 residues. CDR3 DNA sequence: TGTGCCAGCAGTTATTCACAGGGAGGGAATCAGCCCCAGCATTTT. Residues: CASSYSQGGNQPQHF.